This TCR beta chain is from a study of cytomegalovirus exposure and HLA in healthy donors. CDR3 length: 14 residues. V shed 3 bases and J 5 bases; nucleotides not matched to a gene: 9. Germline-derived CDR1 and CDR2 are GTSNPN and SVGIG (reference sequence). The study ran its PCR with 60 Vbeta and 13 Jbeta primers. The assay was immunoSEQ multiplex PCR, and TCRdb's table has in-frame clones only and misses some. In the table there are fewer than 150,000 clones, 70% to 85% of which are singletons. Details on this clone: Its antigen is currently unknown.

Study results and limitations: When a later analysis was performed, an Asian-associated ancestry cluster reportedly had fewer N-insertions than the approximately 700-donor mean.

The rearrangement uses TRBV30 and TRBJ1-2; 7 bases are shared with TRBD1. Sequences were obtained from PBMCs. The clonotype comes from a man aged 35 to 55 in good health and CMV-seropositive. The CDR3 DNA reads TGTGCCTGGAGCCCCTCCTCCAGGGGGTATGGCTACACCTTC. As protein: CAWSPSSRGYGYTF.